This TCR beta chain was identified in a study of monozygotic twins with inflammatory bowel disease. The CDR3 runs to 13 residues. CDR1 is MDHEN and CDR2 is SYDVKM in the germline V gene. TCRdb reprocessed the 5' RACE reads; each CDR3 protein has one entry and no DNA is given. The listing contains over 150,000 distinct CDR3 sequences. The chain combines TRBV28 with TRBJ2-7; TCRdb calls TRBD1, which cannot be checked without DNA. The sample comprised blood. The receptor was isolated from a human donor with ulcerative colitis or Crohn's disease, or a healthy co-twin of an affected twin (not recorded which). CDR3 sequence: CASKQGDSYEQYF.